The sequence of this T cell receptor (beta chain) was determined in a study of CD8+ T cells in alopecia areata. Study-wide results and caveats: Especially in alopecia totalis/universalis, lesional scalp showed greater clonality than normal scalp did. Scalp clonality dropped significantly under tofacitinib, as did expanded CD8+ top-100 clones.

TCR sequencing used cDNA made by reverse transcription of extracted RNA. The repertoire was sequenced with immunoSEQ multiplex PCR; TCRdb's copy has only in-frame clones and lacks some. Altogether roughly 190,000 clones are present, approximately 60% being singletons, with the ten largest covering less than 4%. Indicated treatment: oral pan-JAK inhibitor, 5-10 mg twice daily. Per germline, CDR1 MDHEN and CDR2 SYDVKM. Trimming removed 6 bases at V and 5 bases at J, with 16 bases between. This CDR3 contains 14 residues. This clone was counted between two and nine times. Its antigen is undetermined. This specimen was CD4+ T cells sorted from blood, taken at week 4, from a patient treated with tofacitinib. V gene TRBV28 combines with J gene TRBJ2-5; the D gene could be TRBD1 or TRBD2 (6 bases each). The clonotype comes from a human donor with alopecia areata. In DNA form, the CDR3 reads TGTGCCAGCAGCCCCCCCGGAGGGGGGGAGACCCAGTACTTC. Translated, it gives CASSPPGGGETQYF. Variable domain in full (rest from reference TRBV28 and TRBJ2-5): DVKVTQSSRYLVKRTGEKVFLECVQDMDHENMFWYRQDPGLGLRLIYFSYDVKMKEKGDIPEGYSVSREKKERFSLILESASTNQTSMYLCASSPPGGGETQYFGPGTRLLVL.